This T cell receptor (beta chain) emerged from a study of blood T cell repertoires in COVID-19. Looking at the study overall: Researchers got acute and convalescent COVID-19 samples from the United States, Italy and Spain.

As handled by the study authors: Reference gene primer amplification in the assay estimated nucleated cell counts. TCRdb's copy holds only in-frame clones and misses some; the assay was immunoSEQ multiplex PCR. V, J and clone size were drawn from that table, and D and trimming were deduced from the DNA. The repertoire holds over 45,000 clones, with 90% as singletons. Germline trimming cut 0 bases from V and 5 bases from J; bases unmatched to any gene: 5. Germline CDR1 is SEHNR and CDR2 is FQNEAQ (reference sequence). This CDR3 region has 15 residues. Specimen: peripheral blood. The chain uses TRBV7-9 and TRBJ2-3, with 7 nucleotides matching TRBD1. The sequence was obtained from a man between 70 and 80 years old with acute or convalescent COVID-19. Here the CDR3 reads CASSLARQGIDTQYF. The CDR3 nucleotides read TGTGCCAGCAGCTTAGCTAGACAGGGAATAGATACGCAGTATTTT.